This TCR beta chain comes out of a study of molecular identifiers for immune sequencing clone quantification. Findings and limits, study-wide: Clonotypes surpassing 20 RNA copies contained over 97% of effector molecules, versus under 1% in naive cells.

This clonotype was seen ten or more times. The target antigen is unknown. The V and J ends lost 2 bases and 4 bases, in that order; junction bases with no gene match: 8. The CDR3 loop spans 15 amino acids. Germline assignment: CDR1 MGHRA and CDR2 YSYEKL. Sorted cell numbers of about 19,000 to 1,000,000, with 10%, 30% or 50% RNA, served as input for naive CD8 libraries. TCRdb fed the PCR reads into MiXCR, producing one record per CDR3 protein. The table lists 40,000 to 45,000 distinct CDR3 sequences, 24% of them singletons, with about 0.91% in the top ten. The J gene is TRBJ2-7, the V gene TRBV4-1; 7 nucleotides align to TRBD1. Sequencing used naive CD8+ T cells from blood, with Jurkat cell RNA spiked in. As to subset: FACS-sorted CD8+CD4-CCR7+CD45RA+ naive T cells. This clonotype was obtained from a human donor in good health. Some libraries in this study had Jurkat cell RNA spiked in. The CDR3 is CASSQLDRVPYEQYF. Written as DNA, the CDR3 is TGCGCCAGCAGCCAACTTGACAGGGTCCCGTACGAGCAGTACTTC.